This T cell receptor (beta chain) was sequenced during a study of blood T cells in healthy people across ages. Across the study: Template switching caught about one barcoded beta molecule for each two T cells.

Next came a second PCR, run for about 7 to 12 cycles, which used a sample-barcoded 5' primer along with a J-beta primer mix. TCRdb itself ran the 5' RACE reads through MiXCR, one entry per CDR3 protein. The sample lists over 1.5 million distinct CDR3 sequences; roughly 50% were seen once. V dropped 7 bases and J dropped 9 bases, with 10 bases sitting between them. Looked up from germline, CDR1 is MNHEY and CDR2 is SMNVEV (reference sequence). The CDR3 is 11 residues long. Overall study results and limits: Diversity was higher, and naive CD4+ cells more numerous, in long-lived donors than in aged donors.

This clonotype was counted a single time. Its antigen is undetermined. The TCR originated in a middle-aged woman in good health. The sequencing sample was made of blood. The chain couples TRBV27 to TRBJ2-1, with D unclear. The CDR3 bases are TGTGCCAGCACTTACCTGAGTGAGCAGTTCTTC. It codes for CASTYLSEQFF.